The T cell receptor (beta chain) described here comes from a study of T cell responses to AZD1222 COVID-19 vaccine. For the study at large: Some second doses came at about 4 weeks and others at about 12 weeks; these were pooled. Findings and caveats of the study: Repertoires were obtained only post-peak T cell response. A mostly white British donor set with more females was recruited, and clonal diversity was possibly underestimated.

As to this clone: The antigen remains undetermined. Other nucleotide sequences from this sample produce the same CDR3.

Generated by immunoSEQ multiplex PCR, the TCRdb table keeps only in-frame clones and is missing some. Of 77,000 or so clones listed, 80% to 90% were seen once; the top ten hold roughly 32%. This CDR3 comprises 14 residues. The V end was cut by 6 bases, the J end by 4 bases, with 13 bases between. Germline-derived CDR1 and CDR2 are SNHLY and FYNNEI. This specimen was peripheral blood, taken on day 0 of AZD1222 vaccination. This chain joins TRBV2 and TRBJ1-3; maybe TRBD1 (5 bases). The TCR was taken from an adult in good health. The CDR3 DNA follows: TGTGCCAGCAGGGCAGGGACTGCCGGAAACACCATATATTTT. It translates to CASRAGTAGNTIYF.